This is a list of T cell receptor beta chains from one sample in a study of shared clonotypes between healthy human individuals. The protocol was immunoSEQ multiplex PCR, while the TCRdb copy is restricted to in-frame clones and leaves out a portion. The table lists about 560,000 clones, around three quarters of them singletons. The sample consisted of PBMCs. Receptors originate from a woman between 35 and 50 years old in good health. Some clones in this sample may be carry-over from other donors' samples. CDR3s include the opening cysteine and the closing phenylalanine or tryptophan. A D gene is named only where the DNA matches it firmly. Clone size is not always given. Where it is, it says once, few, many or a class for expanded clones.

. TRBJ2-7 TRBV9 14 TRBD2 CASSPRGVVYEQYF TGTGCCAGCAGCCCCCGGGGGGTTGTATACGAGCAGTACTTC
. TRBJ1-1 TRBV5-4 15 . CASSLPGLSVAEAFF TGTGCCAGCAGCTTACCGGGACTCTCGGTGGCTGAAGCTTTCTTT
few TRBJ1-2 TRBV5-1 15 TRBD1 CASSRQGDQNYGYTF TGCGCCAGCAGCAGACAGGGGGACCAGAACTATGGCTACACCTTC
. TRBJ2-2 TRBV7-7 15 . CASSLGGSNTGELFF TGTGCCAGCAGCTTAGGTGGTTCGAACACCGGGGAGCTGTTTTTT
. TRBJ2-5 TRBV29-1 16 . CSVGGRLGFGMKTQYF TGCAGCGTTGGGGGTCGGCTAGGGTTCGGTATGAAGACCCAGTACTTC
. TRBJ2-7 TRBV7-3 15 TRBD1 CASAVDGQGFYEQYF TGTGCCAGCGCGGTGGATGGACAGGGCTTTTACGAGCAGTACTTC
many TRBJ2-4 TRBV30 13 . CAWSAKGTNIQYF TGTGCCTGGAGCGCAAAGGGGACCAACATTCAGTACTTC
. TRBJ2-1 TRBV27 16 TRBD2 CASSGIAGLLGNEQFF TGTGCCAGCAGTGGGATAGCGGGACTTTTGGGAAATGAGCAGTTCTTC
few TRBJ1-2 TRBV7-2 13 . CASSLDRGRGYTF TGTGCCAGCAGCTTAGATCGGGGCCGGGGCTACACCTTC
. TRBJ2-7 TRBV11-2 15 . CASSLGVAGPYEQYF TGTGCCAGCAGCCTAGGTGTCGCAGGGCCCTACGAGCAGTACTTC
. TRBJ2-2 TRBV5-4 15 TRBD1 CASSWDRVGTGELFF TGTGCCAGCAGCTGGGACAGGGTTGGGACCGGGGAGCTGTTTTTT
. TRBJ2-5 TRBV28 20 . CASRPLVGGLADPKGETQYF TGTGCCAGCAGACCATTAGTGGGGGGGCTAGCGGACCCCAAGGGAGAGACCCAGTACTTC
few TRBJ1-4 TRBV29-1 13 TRBD1 CSVRDREAEKLFF TGCAGCGTAAGGGACAGGGAGGCTGAAAAACTGTTTTTT
. TRBJ2-1 TRBV25-1 17 . CASSEKGSLSSYNEQFF TGTGCCAGCAGTGAAAAAGGCTCGTTATCCTCCTACAATGAGCAGTTCTTC
. TRBJ1-1 TRBV5-8 14 TRBD1 CASSLYRGYTEAFF TGTGCCAGCAGCTTGTACAGGGGTTATACTGAAGCTTTCTTT
. TRBJ1-1 TRBV7-8 14 . CASSLSPFRAEAFF TGTGCCAGCAGCTTAAGTCCTTTTCGGGCTGAAGCTTTCTTT
. TRBJ1-2 TRBV4-1 13 TRBD1 CASSYRDRSGYTF TGCGCCAGCAGCTACAGGGACAGGAGTGGCTACACCTTC
. TRBJ1-2 TRBV6-6 13 . CASSYLWGSGYTF TGTGCCAGCAGTTACTTGTGGGGATCGGGCTACACCTTC
. TRBJ2-7 TRBV28 13 . CASTPLALGEQYF TGTGCCAGCACCCCCTTGGCGTTGGGCGAGCAGTACTTC
few TRBJ2-7 TRBV2 15 . CASSLLSPTSGEQYF TGTGCCAGCAGTCTGCTCAGCCCGACTAGTGGCGAGCAGTACTTC
. TRBJ1-2 TRBV10-1 13 . CASSDRTEGGYTF TGCGCCAGCAGTGACCGGACGGAGGGGGGCTACACCTTC
. TRBJ1-1 TRBV7-9 16 TRBD1 CASSSRGQGLHTEAFF TGTGCCAGCAGCTCCCGAGGACAGGGGCTTCACACTGAAGCTTTCTTT
. TRBJ2-5 TRBV4-2 17 TRBD2 CASSQDRSGKPQETQYF TGTGCCAGCAGCCAAGATCGAAGCGGGAAACCCCAAGAGACCCAGTACTTC
. TRBJ2-6 TRBV23-1 18 . CASSQSRGRSSGANVLTF TGCGCCAGCAGTCAATCTCGGGGGAGGTCCTCTGGGGCCAACGTCCTGACTTTC
few TRBJ1-5 TRBV28 12 . CASFDSNQPQHF TGTGCCAGCTTCGACAGCAATCAGCCCCAGCATTTT
. TRBJ2-7 TRBV5-1 14 . CASSLRPGSYEQYF TGCGCCAGCAGCTTGAGGCCAGGATCCTACGAGCAGTACTTC
. TRBJ2-5 TRBV20-1 11 . CSARVGGTQYF TGCAGTGCTAGAGTAGGGGGGACCCAGTACTTC
. TRBJ1-2 TRBV28 14 TRBD1 CASSLPTGIYGYTF TGTGCCAGCAGTTTACCGACAGGGATCTATGGCTACACCTTC
. TRBJ2-6 TRBV5-4 14 . CASSFGDGANVLTF TGTGCCAGCAGCTTCGGGGATGGGGCCAACGTCCTGACTTTC
. TRBJ2-7 TRBV30 14 . CAWVRGSTATEQYF TGTGCCTGGGTCCGGGGTTCGACGGCTACAGAGCAGTACTTC
. TRBJ2-3 TRBV25-1 14 . CASSESKRTDTQYF TGTGCCAGCAGTGAATCAAAGCGCACAGATACGCAGTATTTT
. TRBJ2-7 TRBV7-2 16 TRBD2 CASSLRLAGENCEQYF TGTGCCAGCAGCTTAAGACTAGCGGGAGAAAATTGCGAGCAGTACTTC
. TRBJ2-7 TRBV7-2 14 . CASSLLGIRYEQYF TGTGCCAGCAGCTTATTAGGGATTAGATACGAGCAGTACTTC
. TRBJ2-1 TRBV10-3 16 . CAISDSAGSPLNEQFF TGTGCCATCAGTGATTCTGCGGGGAGTCCACTCAATGAGCAGTTCTTC
. TRBJ2-5 TRBV4-3 15 TRBD2 CASSTSGRAEETQYF TGCGCCAGCAGCACTAGCGGGAGGGCTGAGGAGACCCAGTACTTC
. TRBJ2-7 TRBV5-1 15 TRBD1 CASSEPSGQGREQYF TGCGCCAGCAGCGAGCCCTCGGGACAGGGAAGAGAGCAGTACTTC
. TRBJ1-5 TRBV28 14 . CASSYAGEDQPQHF TGTGCCAGCAGTTATGCAGGGGAGGATCAGCCCCAGCATTTT
. TRBJ1-2 TRBV6-5 15 . CASRRYVPAHYGYTF TGTGCCAGCAGACGTTACGTGCCAGCTCACTATGGCTACACCTTC
. TRBJ2-1 TRBV7-2 15 TRBD1 CASSFRDSLEYEQFF TGTGCCAGCAGCTTCCGGGACAGTCTAGAGTATGAGCAGTTCTTC
. TRBJ1-3 TRBV11-2 16 TRBD1 CASSWGQYGSGNTIYF TGTGCCAGCAGCTGGGGACAGTACGGCTCTGGAAACACCATATATTTT
. TRBJ2-3 TRBV9 16 TRBD2 CASSVVGLAATDTQYF TGTGCCAGCAGCGTAGTCGGGCTAGCGGCAACAGATACGCAGTATTTT
. TRBJ1-2 TRBV13 14 TRBD1 CASSKPDRRGGYTF TGTGCCAGCAGCAAACCGGACAGGCGGGGTGGCTACACCTTC
. TRBJ1-1 TRBV7-9 14 . CASSPPAHGAEAFF TGTGCCAGCAGCCCGCCGGCTCATGGGGCTGAAGCTTTCTTT
. TRBJ2-2 TRBV28 17 TRBD2 CASSRYSGKVYTGELFF TGTGCCAGCAGTCGGTATAGCGGGAAGGTGTATACCGGGGAGCTGTTTTTT
. TRBJ2-7 TRBV11-2 17 . CASSLPGWGMSSYEQYF TGTGCCAGCAGCCTCCCCGGGTGGGGGATGAGCTCCTACGAGCAGTACTTC
few TRBJ2-1 TRBV28 11 . CASADYNEQFF TGTGCCAGCGCGGACTACAATGAGCAGTTCTTC
few TRBJ1-2 TRBV5-1 14 . CASSPTRDLYGYTF TGCGCCAGCAGCCCGACACGGGACCTATATGGCTACACCTTC
. TRBJ2-1 TRBV7-2 13 TRBD2 CASSWGTSGRKFF TGTGCCAGCAGCTGGGGGACTAGCGGGAGAAAGTTCTTC
few TRBJ2-1 TRBV6-5 13 TRBD2 CAVKTSGRNEQFF TGTGCCGTGAAGACTAGCGGGAGGAATGAGCAGTTCTTC
. TRBJ2-1 TRBV4-2 15 TRBD2 CASSQTGGRFDEQFF TGTGCCAGCAGCCAAACGGGGGGTCGTTTCGATGAGCAGTTCTTC
. TRBJ2-1 TRBV27 14 TRBD2 CASRTGTSLREQFF TGTGCCAGCAGAACCGGGACTAGTCTGCGTGAGCAGTTCTTC
. TRBJ2-1 TRBV29-1 15 TRBD2 CSVETGGRAYNEQFF TGCAGCGTTGAGACGGGCGGGAGGGCCTACAATGAGCAGTTCTTC